The 4 T cell receptor beta chains reported below all come from one sample, sequenced in a study of a mutant IDH1 vaccine in newly diagnosed glioma. The protocol was immunoSEQ multiplex PCR, while the TCRdb copy is restricted to in-frame clones and leaves out a portion. This table holds tens of thousands of clones, roughly 81% found once. Their cognate antigens are unknown. Time point in this sample: week 35, safety follow-up. Every single dose of the vaccine, 300 ug of mutant IDH1 20-mer peptide, came with topical imiquimod. The source was PBMCs, collected from a glioma patient whose treatment included an IDH1 peptide vaccine. These receptors all stem from a man in his forties with glioma.

This clone was recorded once. The gene calls are TRBV27 and TRBJ1-4, with D tentatively TRBD1 (5 bases). The CDR3 extends over 20 amino acids. V lost 8 bases and J 0 bases, leaving 28 bases between the germline ends. Germline assignment: CDR1 MNHEY and CDR2 SMNVEV (reference sequence). CDR3 sequence: CASAPSPYPGRGATNEKLFF. CDR3 sequence (DNA): TGTGCCAGCGCCCCGAGCCCCTACCCGGGGCGCGGGGCAACTAATGAAAAACTGTTTTTT.

This sequence joins TRBV4-3 and TRBJ1-1; D may be TRBD1 (6 bases). The CDR3 loop spans 15 amino acids. Germline CDR1 and CDR2: LGHNA and YSLEER. The germline V and J ends were trimmed by 1 base and 4 bases, with 13 bases remaining between them. CDR3 bases: TGCGCCAGCAGCCAAGGAGCAGGGGCCCTCACTGAAGCTTTCTTT. Encoded protein: CASSQGAGALTEAFF.

The chain combines TRBV5-4 with TRBJ2-7, with no clear D. The CDR3 covers 15 residues. Germline CDR1 SGHNT, CDR2 YYREEE (reference sequence). V was trimmed by 0 bases and J by 3 bases, leaving 13 bases between them. CDR3 in amino acids: CASSLGGDRSYEQYF. The CDR3 region has the DNA TGTGCCAGCAGCTTGGGTGGGGATCGGAGCTACGAGCAGTACTTC.

The rearrangement joins TRBV13 to TRBJ2-3; D is possibly TRBD1 (5 bases). V was cut by 1 base and J by 3 bases, with 5 bases left in between. This CDR3 region has 13 residues. Germline V lookup: CDR1 PRHDT, CDR2 FYEKMQ (reference sequence). In nucleotides, the CDR3 is TGTGCCAGCAGCTTAGAGGGGACAGATACGCAGTATTTT. Its translation is CASSLEGTDTQYF.